This TCR beta chain was captured in a study of T cells after posttransplantation cyclophosphamide. This clone was seen ten or more times. Sequenced by immunoSEQ multiplex PCR; TCRdb stores in-frame clones only, minus some. The sample contains about 39,000 clones, none of them singletons. V lost 0 bases, J lost 6 bases, and 12 bases stayed unmatched. This CDR3 comprises 17 residues. Germline V gene lookup returns CDR1 MGHRA and CDR2 YSYEKL. The specimen sequenced was PBMCs. The receptor comes from a woman aged 45-65 years in good health and a related stem cell transplant donor. The V and J genes are TRBV4-1 and TRBJ2-5, with 8 bases fitting TRBD1. CDR3 loop: CASSQDGTGGLEKTQYF. The CDR3 DNA reads TGCGCCAGCAGCCAAGATGGGACAGGTGGGCTCGAGAAGACCCAGTACTTC.